A selection of T cell receptor beta chains follows, all from one sample in a study of shared clonotypes between healthy human individuals. Profiled with immunoSEQ multiplex PCR; TCRdb holds only in-frame clones, not every one. The profile shows millions of clones, approximately 93% of them singletons. The material sequenced was naive CD4+ T cells from PBMCs. The origin of the receptors is a man between 18 and 29 years old in good health. Some clones in this sample may be carry-over from other donors' samples. The CDR3 runs from the conserved cysteine through the conserved F or W. Fields, in order: clone size, J gene, V gene, D gene, CDR3 protein, CDR3 DNA. D genes are given only for firm matches. Clone size is shown for a subset of rows, as once, few, many or a class of expanded clone.

>NA|TRBJ2-1|TRBV19|TRBD2
CASSNLAGVYNEQFF
TGTGCCAGTAGCAACCTAGCGGGAGTCTACAATGAGCAGTTCTTC
>NA|TRBJ1-5|TRBV4-1|NA
CASSQDSGYGNQPQHF
TGCGCCAGCAGCCAAGATTCAGGGTACGGCAATCAGCCCCAGCATTTT
>NA|TRBJ2-7|TRBV21-1|NA
CASSKVRRGPVYEQYF
TGTGCCAGCAGCAAAGTTAGGAGGGGCCCAGTCTACGAGCAGTACTTC
>NA|TRBJ2-3|TRBV5-5|NA
CASREVDTQYF
TGTGCCAGCAGGGAGGTGGATACGCAGTATTTT
>NA|TRBJ2-7|TRBV11-3|TRBD2
CASSLGGGGRHNEQYF
TGTGCCAGCAGCTTAGGTGGTGGCGGGAGGCATAACGAGCAGTACTTC
>NA|TRBJ2-7|TRBV28|NA
CASSSVDFTPSYEQYF
TGTGCCAGCAGCTCGGTCGACTTCACACCCTCCTACGAGCAGTACTTC
>NA|TRBJ1-1|TRBV7-2|NA
CASSPSRSNTEAFF
TGTGCCAGCAGCCCTTCGCGGTCGAACACTGAAGCTTTCTTT
>NA|TRBJ2-7|TRBV5-1|TRBD2
CASSSLAGSPSEQYF
TGCGCCAGCAGCTCCTTAGCGGGAAGCCCCTCCGAGCAGTACTTC
>NA|TRBJ2-5|TRBV18|TRBD1
CASLDRVGQETQYF
TGTGCCAGCCTAGACAGGGTCGGCCAAGAGACCCAGTACTTC
>NA|TRBJ1-2|TRBV2|TRBD1
CASRAGTGAEGYTF
TGTGCCAGCAGGGCCGGGACAGGGGCTGAAGGCTACACCTTC
>NA|TRBJ2-7|TRBV7-9|NA
CASNEARQGLYEQYF
TGTGCCAGCAACGAAGCCAGGCAGGGGTTGTACGAGCAGTACTTC
>NA|TRBJ1-2|TRBV5-4|NA
CASSGTRASYGYTF
TGTGCCAGCAGCGGAACCCGGGCCTCATATGGCTACACCTTC
>NA|TRBJ2-7|TRBV28|NA
CASSRMSPYEQYF
TGTGCCAGCAGCCGCATGTCACCCTACGAGCAGTACTTC
>NA|TRBJ2-5|TRBV2|TRBD2
CASRPSQAGEFGTQYF
TGTGCCAGCAGGCCGAGTCAAGCGGGGGAGTTCGGGACCCAGTACTTC
>once|TRBJ2-7|TRBV4-2|TRBD1
CASSRSAGTGESYEQYF
TGTGCCAGCAGCCGATCAGCCGGGACAGGGGAGAGCTACGAGCAGTACTTC
>NA|TRBJ2-4|TRBV28|NA
CASGGPMDIQYF
TGTGCCAGCGGGGGCCCCATGGACATTCAGTACTTC
>NA|TRBJ2-3|TRBV11-2|TRBD2
CASSLVGLAGIETDTQYF
TGTGCCAGCAGCTTAGTGGGACTAGCGGGAATAGAGACAGATACGCAGTATTTT
>NA|TRBJ2-5|TRBV5-1|NA
CASSLSIAQETQYF
TGCGCCAGCAGCTTGTCTATAGCCCAAGAGACCCAGTACTTC
>few|TRBJ2-7|TRBV29-1|NA
CSAGTVNEQYF
TGCAGCGCTGGGACGGTTAACGAGCAGTACTTC
>NA|TRBJ2-3|TRBV29-1|TRBD1
CSVEMGTGADTQYF
TGCAGCGTTGAAATGGGGACAGGGGCAGATACGCAGTATTTT
>NA|TRBJ2-7|TRBV28|TRBD2
CASSLPAGSSYEQYF
TGTGCCAGCAGTTTACCAGCGGGAAGCTCCTACGAGCAGTACTTC
>NA|TRBJ2-3|TRBV4-3|TRBD2
CASSPTGGSSDTQYF
TGCGCCAGCAGCCCTACTGGCGGGAGTTCAGATACGCAGTATTTT
>NA|TRBJ1-2|TRBV6-5|TRBD1
CASSYGTGGSGYGYTF
TGTGCCAGCAGTTACGGTACAGGGGGTTCGGGCTATGGCTACACCTTC
>NA|TRBJ2-4|TRBV29-1|TRBD1
CSVETEQGPSKNIQYF
TGCAGCGTTGAAACGGAACAGGGGCCTTCCAAAAACATTCAGTACTTC
>NA|TRBJ2-7|TRBV7-9|TRBD1
CASSLDRDSAYEQYF
TGTGCCAGCAGCTTAGACCGGGACAGTGCCTACGAGCAGTACTTC
>NA|TRBJ2-3|TRBV4-2|TRBD2
CASSLGLAGGPSGLGSTDTQYF
TGTGCCAGCAGCCTTGGACTAGCGGGAGGGCCCTCGGGTCTAGGGAGCACAGATACGCAGTATTTT
>NA|TRBJ2-3|TRBV18|NA
CASSPGSGDTQYF
TGTGCCAGCTCACCAGGGAGTGGGGATACGCAGTATTTT
>NA|TRBJ2-7|TRBV29-1|NA
CSGGLGAYEQYF
TGCAGCGGGGGGCTTGGGGCCTACGAGCAGTACTTC
>few|TRBJ2-1|TRBV28|TRBD1
CASSWDSYNEQFF
TGTGCCAGCAGCTGGGACAGCTACAATGAGCAGTTCTTC
>NA|TRBJ2-7|TRBV4-1|NA
CASSPTPSFAYEQYF
TGCGCCAGCAGCCCCACCCCGTCCTTCGCCTACGAGCAGTACTTC
>NA|TRBJ1-2|TRBV4-2|NA
CASSQDRADYGYTF
TGTGCCAGCAGCCAAGACAGGGCGGACTATGGCTACACCTTC
>NA|TRBJ1-3|TRBV10-3|NA
CATQGPVGNTIYF
TGTGCCACTCAGGGGCCAGTGGGAAACACCATATATTTT
>NA|TRBJ1-3|TRBV25-1|NA
CASSPMGTGTGNTIYF
TGTGCCAGCAGTCCAATGGGAACAGGGACTGGAAACACCATATATTTT
>NA|TRBJ2-4|TRBV5-4|TRBD2
CASSVRLAGDIDIQYF
TGTGCCAGCAGCGTTAGACTAGCGGGAGATATAGACATTCAGTACTTC
>NA|TRBJ2-3|TRBV5-6|TRBD2
CASSKRSGGSTDTQYF
TGTGCCAGCAGCAAACGAAGCGGGGGGTCCACAGATACGCAGTATTTT
>NA|TRBJ2-2|TRBV28|NA
CASSFASANTGELFF
TGTGCCAGCAGTTTCGCTTCTGCGAACACCGGGGAGCTGTTTTTT
>NA|TRBJ2-3|TRBV11-2|NA
CASSPARTTQYF
TGTGCCAGCAGTCCTGCCCGAACTACGCAGTATTTT
>NA|TRBJ2-7|TRBV10-3|TRBD1
CAISSFGETGGGEQYF
TGTGCCATCAGTTCATTTGGGGAGACAGGGGGCGGCGAGCAGTACTTC
>NA|TRBJ1-2|TRBV10-3|NA
CAISESSRGYGYTF
TGTGCCATCAGTGAGTCTTCCAGGGGCTATGGCTACACCTTC
>once|TRBJ2-7|TRBV28|NA
CASRVPARYEQYF
TGTGCCAGCAGGGTACCGGCCCGCTACGAGCAGTACTTC
>few|TRBJ2-7|TRBV9|TRBD2
CASSVTSGSYEQYF
TGTGCCAGCAGCGTGACTAGCGGGAGCTACGAGCAGTACTTC
>NA|TRBJ1-4|TRBV6-1|TRBD1
CASSLDRGNEKLFF
TGTGCCAGCAGTTTGGACAGGGGTAATGAAAAACTGTTTTTT
>NA|TRBJ2-5|TRBV6-5|NA
CASSRPIQETQYF
TGTGCCAGCAGTAGACCAATCCAAGAGACCCAGTACTTC
>once|TRBJ2-2|TRBV11-2|NA
CASSLIWLGAGELFF
TGTGCCAGCAGCTTAATTTGGCTAGGCGCCGGGGAGCTGTTTTTT
>NA|TRBJ1-2|TRBV6-5|NA
CASSYTTGPGYGYTF
TGTGCCAGCAGTTACACAACAGGGCCGGGCTATGGCTACACCTTC